The clone carrying this TCR beta chain was seen at least ten times. The antigen is undetermined. 5'RACE template switching generated TCR cDNA, adding a universal primer site and UMIs. TCRdb reprocessed the 5' RACE reads with MiXCR, giving one entry per CDR3 protein. The repertoire holds a few hundred thousand distinct CDR3 sequences, more than 9% seen once, with more than 15% in the top ten. The data are from a study of T cells after yellow fever vaccination. The wider study: Fractions with few cells were prepared using SMART-Seq v4 Ultra Low Input. General observations from the study: The secondary response was weaker but peaked faster, day 5 versus 15. After the booster, nearly 98% of CD4 and about nine tenths of CD8 primary-response clones were re-detected.

The CDR3 runs to 14 residues. Germline values: CDR1 SGHTS, CDR2 YDEGEE. V gave up 5 bases and J gave up 6 bases, with 12 bases separating them. The V gene is TRBV5-8, the J gene TRBJ1-6, with D tentatively TRBD1 (5 bases). This sample comprised PBMCs, obtained on the day of the first yellow fever vaccination. This clonotype originated in a man aged 18 to 30 who received the YFV17D yellow fever vaccine. The CDR3 reads CASSRQGGNSPLHF. CDR3 sequence (DNA): TGTGCCAGCAGTCGGCAGGGAGGTAATTCACCCCTCCACTTT.